This T cell receptor (beta chain) was documented in a study of shared clonotypes between healthy human individuals. Study overall: Donors, aged 18 to 49, were a couple of women and a few men. Every donor yielded three CD4 naive, three CD4 memory, two CD8 naive and one CD8 memory plate.

V lost 6 bases, J lost 4 bases, and 18 bases lay in between. In germline, CDR1 is LNHDA, CDR2 SQIVND (reference sequence). This CDR3 is 15 amino acids long. Some 29,000 T cell genomes (roughly 190 ng DNA) went into each sorted-subset replicate. TCRdb's copy holds only in-frame clones and misses some; the assay was immunoSEQ multiplex PCR. The data contain hundreds of thousands of clones, about 80% of them seen just once; the ten biggest clones take up around 2%. Researchers partitioned CD4+ cells into CD45RA+ naive and CD45RA-negative memory subsets. The chain uses TRBV19 and TRBJ1-1; D remains ambiguous. The sequence came from a woman aged 30 to 39 in good health. Material: memory CD4+ T cells sorted from blood. Subset described: CD45RA-negative fraction. This CDR3 reads CASRDPTRRATEAFF. DNA of the CDR3: TGTGCCAGTAGGGATCCGACCAGAAGGGCCACTGAAGCTTTCTTT.